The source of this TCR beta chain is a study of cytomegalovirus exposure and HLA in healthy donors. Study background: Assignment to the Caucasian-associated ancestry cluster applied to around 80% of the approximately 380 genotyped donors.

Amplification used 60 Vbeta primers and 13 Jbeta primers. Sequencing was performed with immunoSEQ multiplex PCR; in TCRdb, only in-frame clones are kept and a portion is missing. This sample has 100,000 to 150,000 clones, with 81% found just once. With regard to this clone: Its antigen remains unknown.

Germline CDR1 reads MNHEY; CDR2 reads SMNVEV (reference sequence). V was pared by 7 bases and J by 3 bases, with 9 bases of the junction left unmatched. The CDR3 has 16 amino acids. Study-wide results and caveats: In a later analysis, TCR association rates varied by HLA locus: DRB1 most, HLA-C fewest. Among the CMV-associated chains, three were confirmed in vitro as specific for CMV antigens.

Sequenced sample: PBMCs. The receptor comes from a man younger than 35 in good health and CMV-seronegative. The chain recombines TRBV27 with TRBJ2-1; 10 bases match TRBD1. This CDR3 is CASNSFRDRGYNEQFF. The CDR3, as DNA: TGTGCCAGCAATTCATTCCGGGACAGGGGCTACAATGAGCAGTTCTTC.